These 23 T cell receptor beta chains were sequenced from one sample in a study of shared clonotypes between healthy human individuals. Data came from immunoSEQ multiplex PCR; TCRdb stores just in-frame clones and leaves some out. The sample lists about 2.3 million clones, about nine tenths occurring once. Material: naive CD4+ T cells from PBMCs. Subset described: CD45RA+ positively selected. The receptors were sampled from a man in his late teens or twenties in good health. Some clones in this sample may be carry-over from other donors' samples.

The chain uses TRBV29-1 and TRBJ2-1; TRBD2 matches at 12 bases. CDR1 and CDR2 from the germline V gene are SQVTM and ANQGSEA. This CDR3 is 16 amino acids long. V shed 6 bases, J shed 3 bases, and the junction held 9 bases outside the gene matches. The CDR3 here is CSVSGGTSGRYNEQFF. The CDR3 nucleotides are TGCAGCGTGTCCGGGGGGACTAGCGGGCGCTACAATGAGCAGTTCTTC.

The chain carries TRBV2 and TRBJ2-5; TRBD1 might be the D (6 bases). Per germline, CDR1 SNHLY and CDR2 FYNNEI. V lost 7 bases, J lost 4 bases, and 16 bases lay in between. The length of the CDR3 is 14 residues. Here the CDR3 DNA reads TGTGCCAGCAAAATCAGGGGTAAAGGAGAGACCCAGTACTTC. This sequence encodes CASKIRGKGETQYF. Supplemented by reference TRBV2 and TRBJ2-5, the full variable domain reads EPEVTQTPSHQVTQMGQEVILRCVPISNHLYFYWYRQILGQKVEFLVSFYNNEISEKSEIFDDQFSVERPDGSNFTLKIRSTKLEDSAMYFCASKIRGKGETQYFGPGTRLLVL.

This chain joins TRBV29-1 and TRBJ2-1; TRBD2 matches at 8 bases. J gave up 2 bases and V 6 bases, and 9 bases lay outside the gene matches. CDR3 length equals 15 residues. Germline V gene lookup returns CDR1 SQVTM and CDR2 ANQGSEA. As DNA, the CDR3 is TGCAGCGTCTTCGTTCTAGCGGGCCCCTACAATGAGCAGTTCTTC. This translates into CSVFVLAGPYNEQFF.

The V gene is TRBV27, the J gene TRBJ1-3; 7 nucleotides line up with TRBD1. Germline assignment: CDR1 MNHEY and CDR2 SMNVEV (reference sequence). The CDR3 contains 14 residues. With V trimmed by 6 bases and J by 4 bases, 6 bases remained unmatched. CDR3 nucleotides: TGTGCCAGCAGAAAGAACAGGGGAGGAAACACCATATATTTT. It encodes CASRKNRGGNTIYF.

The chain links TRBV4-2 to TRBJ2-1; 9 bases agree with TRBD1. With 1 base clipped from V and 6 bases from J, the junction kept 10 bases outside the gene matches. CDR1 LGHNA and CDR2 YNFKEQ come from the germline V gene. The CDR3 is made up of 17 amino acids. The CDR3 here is CASSQVLGQGYGNEQFF. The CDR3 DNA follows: TGTGCCAGCAGCCAAGTACTTGGACAGGGGTATGGCAATGAGCAGTTCTTC.

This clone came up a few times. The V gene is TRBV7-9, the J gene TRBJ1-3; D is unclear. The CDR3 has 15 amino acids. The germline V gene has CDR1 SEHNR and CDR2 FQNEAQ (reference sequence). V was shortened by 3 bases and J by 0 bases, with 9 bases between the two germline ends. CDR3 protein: CASSLVTGSGNTIYF. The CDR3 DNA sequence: TGTGCCAGCAGCTTGGTTACGGGCTCTGGAAACACCATATATTTT.

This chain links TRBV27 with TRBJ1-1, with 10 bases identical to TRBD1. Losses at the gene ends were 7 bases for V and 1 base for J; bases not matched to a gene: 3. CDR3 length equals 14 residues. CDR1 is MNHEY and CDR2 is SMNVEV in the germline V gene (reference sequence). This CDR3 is CASMRTGGNTEAFF. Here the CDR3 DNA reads TGTGCCAGCATGCGGACAGGGGGGAACACTGAAGCTTTCTTT.

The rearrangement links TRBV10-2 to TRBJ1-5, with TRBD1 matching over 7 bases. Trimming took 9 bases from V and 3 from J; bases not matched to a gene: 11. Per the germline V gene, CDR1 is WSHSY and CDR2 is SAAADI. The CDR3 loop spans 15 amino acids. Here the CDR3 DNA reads TGCGCCAGTAGTTTCTGGACAGGAGACAATCAGCCCCAGCATTTT. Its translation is CASSFWTGDNQPQHF.

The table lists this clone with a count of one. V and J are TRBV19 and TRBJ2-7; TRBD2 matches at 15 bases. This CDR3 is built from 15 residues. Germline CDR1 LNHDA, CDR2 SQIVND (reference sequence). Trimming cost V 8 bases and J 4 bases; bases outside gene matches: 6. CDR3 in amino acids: CASRTSGRGGYEQYF. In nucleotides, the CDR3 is TGTGCCAGTCGGACTAGCGGGAGGGGTGGGTACGAGCAGTACTTC.

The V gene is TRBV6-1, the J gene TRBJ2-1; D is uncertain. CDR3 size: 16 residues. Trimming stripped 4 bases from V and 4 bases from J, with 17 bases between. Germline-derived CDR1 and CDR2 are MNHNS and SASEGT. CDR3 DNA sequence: TGTGCCAGCAGTGGTCGAGAATCAACCACTTACAATGAGCAGTTCTTC. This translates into CASSGRESTTYNEQFF.

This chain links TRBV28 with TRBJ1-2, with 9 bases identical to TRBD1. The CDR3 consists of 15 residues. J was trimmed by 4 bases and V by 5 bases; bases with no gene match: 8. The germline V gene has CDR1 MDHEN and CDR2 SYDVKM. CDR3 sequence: CASSRDRVGLYGYTF. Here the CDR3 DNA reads TGTGCCAGCAGTCGGGACAGGGTGGGACTCTATGGCTACACCTTC.

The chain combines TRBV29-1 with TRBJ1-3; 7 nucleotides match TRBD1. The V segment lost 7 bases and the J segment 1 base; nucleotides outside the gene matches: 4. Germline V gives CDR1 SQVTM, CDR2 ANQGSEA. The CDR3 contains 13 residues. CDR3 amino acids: CSAPTGSGNTIYF. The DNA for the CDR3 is TGCAGCGCTCCGACAGGGTCTGGAAACACCATATATTTT.

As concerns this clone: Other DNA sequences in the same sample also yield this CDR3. The CDR3 region is CASSLGANTEAFF. As DNA, the CDR3 is TGTGCCAGCAGCTTGGGGGCTAACACTGAAGCTTTCTTT. The J gene is TRBJ1-1, the V gene TRBV7-2, with TRBD1 as a possible D gene (6 bases). This CDR3 is built from 13 residues. The germline gives CDR1 SGHTA, CDR2 FQGNSA. V lost 3 bases to trimming and J lost 2 bases, with 7 bases between them.

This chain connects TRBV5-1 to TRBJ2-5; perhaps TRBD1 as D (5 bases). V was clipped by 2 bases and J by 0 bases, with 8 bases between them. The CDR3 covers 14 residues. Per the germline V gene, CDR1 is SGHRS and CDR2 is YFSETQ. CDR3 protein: CASSFRTNQETQYF. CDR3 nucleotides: TGCGCCAGCAGCTTTAGGACAAACCAAGAGACCCAGTACTTC.

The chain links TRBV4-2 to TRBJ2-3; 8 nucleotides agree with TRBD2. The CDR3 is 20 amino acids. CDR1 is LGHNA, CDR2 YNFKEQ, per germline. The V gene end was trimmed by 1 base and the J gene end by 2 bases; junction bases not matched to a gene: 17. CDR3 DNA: TGTGCCAGCAGCCAAGGACTAGCGAGCAACCAAAATTGGGACACAGATACGCAGTATTTT. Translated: CASSQGLASNQNWDTDTQYF.

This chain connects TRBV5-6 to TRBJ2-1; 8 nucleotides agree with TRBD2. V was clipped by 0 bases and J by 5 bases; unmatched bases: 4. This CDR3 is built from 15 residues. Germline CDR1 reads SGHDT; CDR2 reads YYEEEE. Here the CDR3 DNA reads TGTGCCAGCAGCTTGGCGGGAGGGCCCCACAATGAGCAGTTCTTC. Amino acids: CASSLAGGPHNEQFF.

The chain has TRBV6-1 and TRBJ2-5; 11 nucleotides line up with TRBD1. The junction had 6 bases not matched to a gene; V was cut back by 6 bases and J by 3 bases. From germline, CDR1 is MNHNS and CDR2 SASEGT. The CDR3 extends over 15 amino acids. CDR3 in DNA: TGTGCCAGCAGCGACCCGGGACAGGGGGAAGAGACCCAGTACTTC. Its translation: CASSDPGQGEETQYF.

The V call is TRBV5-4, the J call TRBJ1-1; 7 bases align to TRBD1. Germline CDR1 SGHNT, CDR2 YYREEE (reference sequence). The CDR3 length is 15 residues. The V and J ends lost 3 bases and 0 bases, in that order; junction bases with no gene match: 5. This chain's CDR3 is CASSSNRGLNTEAFF. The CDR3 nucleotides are TGTGCCAGCAGCTCCAACAGGGGTCTGAACACTGAAGCTTTCTTT.

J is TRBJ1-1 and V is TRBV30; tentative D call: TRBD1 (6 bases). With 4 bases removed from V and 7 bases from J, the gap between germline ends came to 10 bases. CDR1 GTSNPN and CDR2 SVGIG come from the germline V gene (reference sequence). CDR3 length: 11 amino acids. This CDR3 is CAWTGVNEAFF. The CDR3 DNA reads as TGTGCCTGGACAGGGGTTAATGAAGCTTTCTTT. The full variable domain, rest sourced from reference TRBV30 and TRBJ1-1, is SQTIHQWPATLVQPVGSPLSLECTVEGTSNPNLYWYRQAAGRGLQLLFYSVGIGQISSEVPQNLSASRPQDRQFILSSKKLLLSDSGFYLCAWTGVNEAFFGQGTRLTVV.

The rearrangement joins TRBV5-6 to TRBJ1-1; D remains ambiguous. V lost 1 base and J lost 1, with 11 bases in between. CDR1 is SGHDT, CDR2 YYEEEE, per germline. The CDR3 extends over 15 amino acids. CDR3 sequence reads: CASSLRATTNTEAFF. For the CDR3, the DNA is TGTGCCAGCAGCTTGCGGGCGACGACGAACACTGAAGCTTTCTTT.

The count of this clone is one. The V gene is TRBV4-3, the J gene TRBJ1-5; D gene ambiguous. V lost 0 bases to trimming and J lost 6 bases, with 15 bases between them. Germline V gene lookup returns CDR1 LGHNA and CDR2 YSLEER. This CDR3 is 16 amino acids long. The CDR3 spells CASSQDHVGSGQPQHF. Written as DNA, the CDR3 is TGCGCCAGCAGCCAAGATCATGTGGGGTCGGGTCAGCCCCAGCATTTT.

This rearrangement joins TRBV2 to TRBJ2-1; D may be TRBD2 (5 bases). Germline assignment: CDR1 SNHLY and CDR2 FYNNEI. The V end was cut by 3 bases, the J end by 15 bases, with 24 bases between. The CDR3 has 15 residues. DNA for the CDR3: TGTGCCAGCAGTGACCCCCGCCTAGCCCCGTTAACGCCGTTCTTC. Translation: CASSDPRLAPLTPFF.

The CDR3 region has the DNA TGTGCCAGCAGTTTACAGGGGCACAACACTGAAGCTTTCTTT. This translates into CASSLQGHNTEAFF. V is TRBV2 and J is TRBJ1-1; 7 bases fit TRBD1. J was trimmed by 2 bases and V by 5 bases; bases with no gene match: 5. Germline CDR1 is SNHLY and CDR2 is FYNNEI. The CDR3 spans 14 residues.